The clone carrying this TCR beta chain was detected once. The sample is drawn from a study of shared clonotypes between healthy human individuals. Produced via immunoSEQ multiplex PCR; TCRdb's table is partial and in-frame only. The data contain roughly 1,100,000 clones, 75% of them singletons. The CDR3 has 13 amino acids. V shed 4 bases and J shed 5 bases, with 11 bases lying between them. Germline CDR1 reads MGHDK; CDR2 reads SYGVNS. The receptor comes from a young man in good health. The rearrangement joins TRBV25-1 to TRBJ1-2; D is perhaps TRBD1 (5 bases). The source material was memory CD4+ T cells sorted from blood. Subset here: CD45RA-negative fraction. The DNA of the CDR3 is TGTGCCAGCAGTGGACAGACCCGATATGGCTACACCTTC. This encodes CASSGQTRYGYTF.